Listed here are 23 T cell receptor beta chains from one sample, sequenced in a study of T cell responses to AZD1222 COVID-19 vaccine. Clones were read by immunoSEQ multiplex PCR, and TCRdb kept only the in-frame ones, dropping some. In the table there are about 100,000 clones, about 87% of which are singletons. Sequencing used peripheral blood, obtained on day 0 of AZD1222 vaccination. These receptors all stem from an adult in good health.

This clone was seen once. The chain combines TRBV5-4 with TRBJ2-6; D gene unclear. Germline values: CDR1 SGHNT, CDR2 YYREEE (reference sequence). Trimming pared 1 base from V and 0 bases from J, leaving 5 bases between. The length of the CDR3 is 15 residues. CDR3 protein: CASSLPGSGANVLTF. In nucleotides, the CDR3 is TGTGCCAGCAGCTTGCCAGGCTCTGGGGCCAACGTCCTGACTTTC.

The chain links TRBV7-9 to TRBJ1-2; possible D gene TRBD1, 5 bases. Germline lookup yields CDR1 SEHNR and CDR2 FQNEAQ (reference sequence). V gave up 6 bases and J gave up 4 bases, with 12 bases separating them. The CDR3 length is 13 residues. DNA for the CDR3: TGTGCCAGCAGTAAGACAGTCGGCTATGGCTACACCTTC. Its protein product is CASSKTVGYGYTF.

V is TRBV20-1 and J is TRBJ1-5; D gene ambiguous. Deletions cut 1 base from V and 9 bases from J, with 7 bases between. CDR1 and CDR2 from the germline V gene are DFQATT and SNEGSKA (reference sequence). CDR3 length: 11 amino acids. The DNA for the CDR3 is TGCAGTGCTAGAGTGGGCGGGCCCCAGCATTTT. Residues: CSARVGGPQHF.

The chain links TRBV19 to TRBJ1-6; D is possibly TRBD1 (5 bases). The germline CDR1 and CDR2 sequences are LNHDA and SQIVND (reference sequence). Trimming left V 1 base short and J 7 bases short, with 11 bases between. The CDR3 loop spans 15 amino acids. The CDR3 bases are TGTGCCAGTAGTATAGGAGGGGTATTGAATTCACCCCTCCACTTT. This codes for CASSIGGVLNSPLHF. The full variable domain, rest sourced from reference TRBV19 and TRBJ1-6, is DGGITQSPKYLFRKEGQNVTLSCEQNLNHDAMYWYRQDPGQGLRLIYYSQIVNDFQKGDIAEGYSVSREKKESFPLTVTSAQKNPTAFYLCASSIGGVLNSPLHFGNGTRLTVT.

The chain recombines TRBV15 with TRBJ2-3; D might be TRBD2 (5 bases). The CDR3 extends over 17 amino acids. Between the trimmed V and J ends, which lost 1 base and 3 bases, there was a span of 17 bases. Germline V CDR1 and CDR2: LNHNV, YYDKDF (reference sequence). The CDR3 loop is CATSRGPTGRMTDTQYF. The CDR3 coding sequence is TGTGCCACCAGCAGAGGGCCCACGGGGAGAATGACAGATACGCAGTATTTT.

This clone has only a few counts. The chain has TRBV4-1 and TRBJ2-5, with 9 bases aligning to TRBD1. The length of the CDR3 is 14 residues. The V gene's germline CDR1 is MGHRA and CDR2 YSYEKL. Losses at the gene ends were 1 base for V and 6 bases for J; bases not matched to a gene: 3. The CDR3 is CASSQAQGAKTQYF. The CDR3 bases are TGCGCCAGCAGCCAAGCACAGGGGGCGAAGACCCAGTACTTC.

The J gene is TRBJ2-1, the V gene TRBV11-1; 8 bases line up with TRBD2. CDR3 length: 13 amino acids. The germline V gene has CDR1 SGHAT and CDR2 FQDESV (reference sequence). V was pared by 5 bases and J by 9 bases, with 6 bases of the junction left unmatched. Here the CDR3 reads CASSSGLAGEQFF. DNA for the CDR3: TGTGCCAGCAGCAGCGGACTAGCTGGTGAGCAGTTCTTC.

The chain employs TRBV7-2 and TRBJ1-5; D remains ambiguous. Between the trimmed V and J ends, which lost 2 bases and 3 bases, there was a span of 11 bases. Germline loops: CDR1 SGHTA, CDR2 FQGNSA. This CDR3 has 15 residues. The CDR3 sequence is CASSLMPGNNQPQHF. The CDR3 nucleotides read TGTGCCAGCAGCTTAATGCCCGGGAACAATCAGCCCCAGCATTTT.

The chain uses TRBV7-9 and TRBJ1-3; D gene uncertain. Trimming took 5 bases from V and 0 from J, leaving 11 bases between them. This CDR3 has 15 amino acids. Per germline, CDR1 SEHNR and CDR2 FQNEAQ (reference sequence). Here the CDR3 reads CASSLEASSGNTIYF. For the CDR3, the DNA is TGTGCCAGCAGCCTAGAAGCGAGCTCTGGAAACACCATATATTTT.

The V and J genes are TRBV2 and TRBJ1-6; perhaps TRBD1 as D (5 bases). CDR3 size: 16 residues. CDR1 and CDR2 from the germline V gene are SNHLY and FYNNEI. V was shortened by 5 bases and J by 1 base, with 12 bases between the two germline ends. CDR3 residues: CASSFAAGSYNSPLHF. The CDR3 bases are TGTGCCAGCAGTTTCGCAGCAGGGTCCTATAATTCACCCCTCCACTTT.

The gene calls are TRBV6-2 or TRBV6-3 and TRBJ1-5; the D gene is possibly TRBD1 (5 bases). CDR3 size: 15 residues. V lost 6 bases and J 0 bases, leaving 12 bases between the germline ends. Germline V gene data show CDR1 as MNHEY and CDR2 as SVGEGT. CDR3 region: CASSPDSLSNQPQHF. The CDR3 region has the DNA TGTGCCAGCAGCCCCGACAGCCTTAGCAATCAGCCCCAGCATTTT.

The V call is TRBV5-4, the J call TRBJ2-1; maybe TRBD2 (6 bases). There are 12 residues in the CDR3. Germline V CDR1 and CDR2: SGHNT, YYREEE (reference sequence). V was cut by 1 base and J by 8 bases, with 7 bases left in between. Here the CDR3 DNA reads TGTGCCAGCAGCTTGTGGGGGGATGAGCAGTTCTTC. It is translated as CASSLWGDEQFF.

V gene TRBV29-1 combines with J gene TRBJ1-1; tentative D call: TRBD1 (6 bases). Germline V gene lookup returns CDR1 SQVTM and CDR2 ANQGSEA. This CDR3 region has 14 residues. Trimming removed 1 base from V and 3 bases from J, with 12 bases in between. CDR3 in amino acids: CSVEVQGWYTEAFF. The CDR3 bases are TGCAGCGTTGAAGTACAGGGCTGGTACACTGAAGCTTTCTTT.

In this sample, this clone turned up once. The chain has TRBV12-3 or TRBV12-4 and TRBJ1-2; D not certain. The CDR3 contains 12 residues. V was trimmed by 2 bases and J by 3 bases, leaving 4 bases between them. The CDR3 loop reads CASSLRDYGYTF. CDR3 DNA: TGTGCCAGCAGTTTAAGGGACTATGGCTACACCTTC.

This clone was detected once. J is TRBJ1-6 and V is TRBV4-1; possible D gene TRBD1, 6 bases. Germline V CDR1 and CDR2: MGHRA, YSYEKL. CDR3 size: 16 residues. The V end lost 4 bases, the J end lost 7 bases, and 17 bases lay between the germline ends. The CDR3 sequence: CASSPEGGLRNSPLHF. The CDR3 DNA follows: TGCGCCAGCAGCCCTGAGGGGGGACTACGAAATTCACCCCTCCACTTT.

V and J are TRBV11-2 and TRBJ1-4; TRBD1 agrees at 7 bases. Per the germline V gene, CDR1 is SGHAT and CDR2 is FQNNGV. The CDR3 is 14 amino acids. The trim removed 5 bases at V and 8 bases at J, leaving 8 bases unmatched. The CDR3 region is CASSLQGKREKLFF. The CDR3, as DNA: TGTGCCAGCAGCCTACAGGGGAAGAGGGAAAAACTGTTTTTT.

The chain uses TRBV18 and TRBJ1-1; D not certain. Germline V gene lookup returns CDR1 KGHSH and CDR2 LQKENI. Deletions cut 6 bases from V and 5 bases from J, with 13 bases between. The CDR3 runs 13 residues. CDR3 residues: CASSPSRETEAFF. The CDR3 DNA is TGTGCCAGCTCTCCATCCCGGGAGACTGAAGCTTTCTTT.

The chain employs TRBV27 and TRBJ2-2, with 11 positions matching TRBD2. CDR3 size: 18 residues. The germline V gene has CDR1 MNHEY and CDR2 SMNVEV (reference sequence). Trimming removed 6 bases from V and 1 base from J; junction bases left unmatched: 10. This chain's CDR3 is CASRNLQGTSGNTGELFF. In nucleotides, the CDR3 is TGTGCCAGCAGGAATTTACAGGGGACTAGCGGGAACACCGGGGAGCTGTTTTTT.

The rearrangement links TRBV7-2 to TRBJ2-2; TRBD2 agrees at 14 bases. The CDR3 covers 17 residues. Germline assignment: CDR1 SGHTA and CDR2 FQGNSA. The trim removed 8 bases at V and 4 bases at J, leaving 9 bases unmatched. The CDR3 nucleotides read TGTGCCAGCGCCAAAGCGGGACTAGCGGGGGCCACCGGGGAGCTGTTTTTT. Its protein product is CASAKAGLAGATGELFF. Based on the CDR3 plus reference TRBV7-2 and TRBJ2-2, the full variable domain is GAGVSQSPSNKVTEKGKDVELRCDPISGHTALYWYRQSLGQGLEFLIYFQGNSAPDKSGLPSDRFSAERTGGSVSTLTIQRTQQEDSAVYLCASAKAGLAGATGELFFGEGSRLTVL.

V usage is TRBV5-1 and J usage is TRBJ2-1, with 10 nucleotides matching TRBD2. Germline loops: CDR1 SGHRS, CDR2 YFSETQ. The length of the CDR3 is 14 residues. J was trimmed by 9 bases and V by 2 bases; bases with no gene match: 5. As DNA, the CDR3 is TGCGCCAGCAGCTTCACTAGCGGGACGGTTGAGCAGTTCTTC. Its protein is CASSFTSGTVEQFF.

The chain recombines TRBV7-2 with TRBJ2-7; 7 bases match TRBD1. Per the germline V gene, CDR1 is SGHTA and CDR2 is FQGNSA. The length of the CDR3 is 12 residues. Trimming took 5 bases from V and 5 from J; bases not matched to a gene: 3. The CDR3 nucleotides read TGTGCCAGCAGCCGCGACAGGGACGAGCAGTACTTC. This gives the protein CASSRDRDEQYF.

This clone has a single count. The rearrangement uses TRBV18 and TRBJ2-1; possible D gene TRBD2, 6 bases. CDR3 length equals 14 residues. Germline V gene sequence: CDR1 KGHSH, CDR2 LQKENI. V gave up 5 bases and J gave up 4 bases, with 12 bases separating them. In DNA, the CDR3 is TGTGCCAGCTCAACGGGGGATACATACAATGAGCAGTTCTTC. It translates to CASSTGDTYNEQFF.

This chain uses TRBV24-1 with TRBJ2-7; D may be TRBD1 (6 bases). Between the trimmed V and J ends, which lost 9 bases and 2 bases, there was a span of 19 bases. The CDR3 extends over 15 amino acids. Per germline, CDR1 KGHDR and CDR2 SFDVKD. CDR3 loop: CATGVGGRWPYEQYF. CDR3 bases: TGTGCCACCGGGGTAGGGGGACGTTGGCCCTACGAGCAGTACTTC.